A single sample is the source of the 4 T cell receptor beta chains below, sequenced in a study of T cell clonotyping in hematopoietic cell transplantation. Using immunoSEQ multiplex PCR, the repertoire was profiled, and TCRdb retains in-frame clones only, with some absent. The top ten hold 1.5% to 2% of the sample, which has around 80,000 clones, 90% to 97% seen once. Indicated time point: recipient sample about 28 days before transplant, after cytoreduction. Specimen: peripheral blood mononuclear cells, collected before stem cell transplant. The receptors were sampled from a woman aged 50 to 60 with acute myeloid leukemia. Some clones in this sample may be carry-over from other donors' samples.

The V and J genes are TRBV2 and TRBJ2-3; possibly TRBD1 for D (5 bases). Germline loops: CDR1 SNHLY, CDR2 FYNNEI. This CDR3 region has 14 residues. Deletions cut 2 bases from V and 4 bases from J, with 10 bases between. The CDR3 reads CASSEFAGSDTQYF. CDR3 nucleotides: TGTGCCAGCAGTGAATTTGCAGGGTCAGATACGCAGTATTTT.

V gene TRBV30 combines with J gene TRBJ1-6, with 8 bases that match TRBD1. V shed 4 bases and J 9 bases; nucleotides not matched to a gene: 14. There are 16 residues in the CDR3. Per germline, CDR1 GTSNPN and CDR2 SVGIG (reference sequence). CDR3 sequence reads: CAWTVRDRRMSSPLHF. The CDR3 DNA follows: TGTGCCTGGACCGTCCGGGACAGGCGGATGAGTTCACCCCTCCACTTT. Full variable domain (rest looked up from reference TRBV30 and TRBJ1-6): SQTIHQWPATLVQPVGSPLSLECTVEGTSNPNLYWYRQAAGRGLQLLFYSVGIGQISSEVPQNLSASRPQDRQFILSSKKLLLSDSGFYLCAWTVRDRRMSSPLHFGNGTRLTVT.

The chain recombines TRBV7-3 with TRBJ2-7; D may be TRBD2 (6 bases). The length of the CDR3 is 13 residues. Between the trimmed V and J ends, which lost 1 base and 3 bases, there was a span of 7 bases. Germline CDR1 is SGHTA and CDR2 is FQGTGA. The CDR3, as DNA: TGTGCCAGCAGCTTAATGGGGGGCTACGAGCAGTACTTC. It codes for CASSLMGGYEQYF.

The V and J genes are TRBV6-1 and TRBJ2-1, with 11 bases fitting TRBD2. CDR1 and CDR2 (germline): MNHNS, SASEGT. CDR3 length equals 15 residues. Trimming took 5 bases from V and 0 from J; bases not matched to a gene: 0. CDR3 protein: CASSTSGGSYNEQFF. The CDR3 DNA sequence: TGTGCCAGCAGTACTAGCGGGGGCTCCTACAATGAGCAGTTCTTC.